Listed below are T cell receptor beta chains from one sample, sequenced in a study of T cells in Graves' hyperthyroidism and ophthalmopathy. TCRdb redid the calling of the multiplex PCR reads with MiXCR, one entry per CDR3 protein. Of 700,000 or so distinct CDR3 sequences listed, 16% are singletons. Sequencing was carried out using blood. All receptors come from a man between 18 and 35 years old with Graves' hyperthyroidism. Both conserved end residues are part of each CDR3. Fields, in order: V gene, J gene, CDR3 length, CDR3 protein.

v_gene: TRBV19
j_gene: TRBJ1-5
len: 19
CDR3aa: CASSIVASRGGRGNQPQHF

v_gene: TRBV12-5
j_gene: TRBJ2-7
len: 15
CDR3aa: CASGLNPSGAYEQYF

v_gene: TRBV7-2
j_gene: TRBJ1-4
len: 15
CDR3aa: CASSRDRGSLEKLFF

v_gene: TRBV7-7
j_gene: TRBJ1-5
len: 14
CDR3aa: CASSQDRRGQPQHF

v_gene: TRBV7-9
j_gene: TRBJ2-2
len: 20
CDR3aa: CASSHQPGLAGGPNTGELFF

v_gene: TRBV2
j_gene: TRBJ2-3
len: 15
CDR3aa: CASRFTSGSEDTQYF

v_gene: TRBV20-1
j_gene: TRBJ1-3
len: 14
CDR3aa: CSARDAIIGNTIYF

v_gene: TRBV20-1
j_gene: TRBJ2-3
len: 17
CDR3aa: CSARGALGLAGGDTQYF

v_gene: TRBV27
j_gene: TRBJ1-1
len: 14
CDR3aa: CASSLNRGRTEAFF

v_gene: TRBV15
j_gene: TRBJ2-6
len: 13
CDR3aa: CATSRFGANVLTF

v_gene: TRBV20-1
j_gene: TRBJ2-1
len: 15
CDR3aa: CSARDMGGTYNEQFF

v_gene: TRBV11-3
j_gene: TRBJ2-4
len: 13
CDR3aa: CASSIDRRNIQYF

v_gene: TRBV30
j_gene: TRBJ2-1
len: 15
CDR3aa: CAWSYGGGGRNEQFF

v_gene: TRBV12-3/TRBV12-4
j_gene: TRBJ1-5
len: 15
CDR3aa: CASSWTGSVRQPQHF

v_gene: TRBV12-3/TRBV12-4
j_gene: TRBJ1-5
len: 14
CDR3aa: CASSFWGRNQPQHF

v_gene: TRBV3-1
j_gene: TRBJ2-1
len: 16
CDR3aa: CASSPPKGGTYNEQFF

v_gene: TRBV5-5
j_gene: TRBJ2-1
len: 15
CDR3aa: CASSLVRSAYNEQFF

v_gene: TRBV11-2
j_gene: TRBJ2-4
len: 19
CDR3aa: CASSLVYKGRVLAKNIQYF

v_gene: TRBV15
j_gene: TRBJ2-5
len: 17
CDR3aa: CATSRDTGGGVWETQYF

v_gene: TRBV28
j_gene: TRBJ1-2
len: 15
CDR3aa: CASSPHGGLNYGYTF

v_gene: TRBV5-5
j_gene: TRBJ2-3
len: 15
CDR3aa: CASSSVAGVADTQYF

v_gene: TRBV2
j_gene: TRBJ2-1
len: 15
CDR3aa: CASARQGSAYNEQFF

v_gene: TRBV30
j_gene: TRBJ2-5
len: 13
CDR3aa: CAWSVGGWETQYF

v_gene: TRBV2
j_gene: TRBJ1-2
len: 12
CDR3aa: CASGDRNYGYTF

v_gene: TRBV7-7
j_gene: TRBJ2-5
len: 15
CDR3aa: CASSTGQGTQETQYF

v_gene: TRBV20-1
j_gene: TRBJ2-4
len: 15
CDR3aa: CSARVTGGEGGIQYF

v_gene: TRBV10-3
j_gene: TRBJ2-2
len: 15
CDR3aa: CAISRQLANTGELFF

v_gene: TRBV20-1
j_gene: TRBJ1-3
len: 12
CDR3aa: CSAKDPGNTIYF

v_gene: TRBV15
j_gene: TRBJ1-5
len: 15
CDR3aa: CATSRVTDSNQPQHF

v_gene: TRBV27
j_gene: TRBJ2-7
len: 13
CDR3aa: CASRPQSAGEQYF

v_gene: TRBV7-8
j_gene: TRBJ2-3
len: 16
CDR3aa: CASSGRTGDFTDTQYF